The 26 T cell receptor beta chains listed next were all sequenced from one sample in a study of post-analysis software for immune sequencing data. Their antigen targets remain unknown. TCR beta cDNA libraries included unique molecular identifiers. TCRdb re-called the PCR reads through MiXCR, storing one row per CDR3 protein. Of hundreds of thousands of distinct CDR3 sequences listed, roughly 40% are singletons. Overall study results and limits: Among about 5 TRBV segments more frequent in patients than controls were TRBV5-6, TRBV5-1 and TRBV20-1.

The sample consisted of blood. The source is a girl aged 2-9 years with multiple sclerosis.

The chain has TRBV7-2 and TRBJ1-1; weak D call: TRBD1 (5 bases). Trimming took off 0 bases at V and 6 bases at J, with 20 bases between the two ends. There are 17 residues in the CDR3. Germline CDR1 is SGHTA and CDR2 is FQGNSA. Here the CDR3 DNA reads TGTGCCAGCAGCTTAGCATCTGCAGGGTGGATTCATTCTGAAGCTTTCTTT. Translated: CASSLASAGWIHSEAFF.

CDR3 region: CSARDSSGRTDTQYF. In DNA form, the CDR3 reads TGCAGTGCTAGAGATTCTAGCGGGAGGACAGATACGCAGTATTTT. The chain couples TRBV20-1 to TRBJ2-3; 11 nucleotides agree with TRBD2. The germline V gene encodes CDR1 DFQATT and CDR2 SNEGSKA (reference sequence). The CDR3 is 15 residues long. The V segment lost 0 bases and the J segment 3 bases; nucleotides outside the gene matches: 2.

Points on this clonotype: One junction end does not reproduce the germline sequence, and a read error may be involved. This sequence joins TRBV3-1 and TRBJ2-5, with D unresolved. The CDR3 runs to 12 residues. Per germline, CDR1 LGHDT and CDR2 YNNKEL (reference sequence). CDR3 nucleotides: TGTGCCTGCAGCCAAGGCCAAGAGACCCAGTACTTC. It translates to CACSQGQETQYF.

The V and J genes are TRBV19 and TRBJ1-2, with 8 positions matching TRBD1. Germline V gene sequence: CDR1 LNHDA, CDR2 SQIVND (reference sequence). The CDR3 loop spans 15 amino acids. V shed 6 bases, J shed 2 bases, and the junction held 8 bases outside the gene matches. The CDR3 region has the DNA TGTGCCAGTAGCAGACGACAGGGGCTGAACTATGGCTACACCTTC. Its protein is CASSRRQGLNYGYTF.

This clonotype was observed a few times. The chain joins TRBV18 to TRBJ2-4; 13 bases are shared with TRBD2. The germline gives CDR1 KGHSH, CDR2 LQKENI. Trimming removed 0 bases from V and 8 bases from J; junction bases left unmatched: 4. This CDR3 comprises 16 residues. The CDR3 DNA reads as TGTGCCAGCTCACCACCCGGACTAGCGGGAGCTGACATTCAGTACTTC. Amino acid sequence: CASSPPGLAGADIQYF.

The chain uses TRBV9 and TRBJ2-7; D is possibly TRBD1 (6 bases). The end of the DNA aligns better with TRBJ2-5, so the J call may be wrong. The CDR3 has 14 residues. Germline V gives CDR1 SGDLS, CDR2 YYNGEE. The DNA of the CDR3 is TGTGCCAGCAGACCGACAGATGGGGGCGGGACCCAGTACTTC. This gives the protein CASRPTDGGGTQYF.

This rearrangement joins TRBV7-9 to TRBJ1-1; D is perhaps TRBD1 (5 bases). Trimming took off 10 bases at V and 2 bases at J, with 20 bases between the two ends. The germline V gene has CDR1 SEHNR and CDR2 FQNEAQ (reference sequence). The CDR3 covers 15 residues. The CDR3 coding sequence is TGTGCCACCTCCCTTGGCGGGGGGTTTAACACTGAAGCTTTCTTT. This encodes CATSLGGGFNTEAFF.

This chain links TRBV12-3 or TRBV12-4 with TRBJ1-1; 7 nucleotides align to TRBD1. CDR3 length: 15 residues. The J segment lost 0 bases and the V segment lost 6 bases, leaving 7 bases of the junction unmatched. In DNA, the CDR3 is TGTGCCAGCAGCCTCAGGGGGACCCTGAACACTGAAGCTTTCTTT. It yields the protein CASSLRGTLNTEAFF.

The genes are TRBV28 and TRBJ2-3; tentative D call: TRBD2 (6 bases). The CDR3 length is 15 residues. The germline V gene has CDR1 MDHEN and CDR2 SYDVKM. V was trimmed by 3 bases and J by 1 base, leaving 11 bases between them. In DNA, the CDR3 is TGTGCCAGCAGTTTCGGCGGGGAGGGCACAGATACGCAGTATTTT. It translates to CASSFGGEGTDTQYF.

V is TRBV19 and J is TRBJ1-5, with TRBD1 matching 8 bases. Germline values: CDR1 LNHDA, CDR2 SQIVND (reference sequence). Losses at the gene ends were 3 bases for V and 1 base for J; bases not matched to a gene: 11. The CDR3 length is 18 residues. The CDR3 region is CASSIRARGRWSNQPQHF. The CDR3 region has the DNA TGTGCCAGTAGTATCAGGGCCAGGGGGCGGTGGAGCAATCAGCCCCAGCATTTT. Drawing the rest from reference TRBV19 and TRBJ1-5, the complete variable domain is DGGITQSPKYLFRKEGQNVTLSCEQNLNHDAMYWYRQDPGQGLRLIYYSQIVNDFQKGDIAEGYSVSREKKESFPLTVTSAQKNPTAFYLCASSIRARGRWSNQPQHFGDGTRLSIL.

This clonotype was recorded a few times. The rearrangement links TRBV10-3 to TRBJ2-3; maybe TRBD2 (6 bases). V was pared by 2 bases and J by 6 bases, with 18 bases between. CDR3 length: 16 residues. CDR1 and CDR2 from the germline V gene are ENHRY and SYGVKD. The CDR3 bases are TGTGCCATCAGTGAGGGCGGGGCCCACCCTGCGGATACGCAGTATTTT. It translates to CAISEGGAHPADTQYF.

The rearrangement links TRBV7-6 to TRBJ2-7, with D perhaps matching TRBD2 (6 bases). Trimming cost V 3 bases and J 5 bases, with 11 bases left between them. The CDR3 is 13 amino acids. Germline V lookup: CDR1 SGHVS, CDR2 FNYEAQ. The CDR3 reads CASSFGGSHEQYF. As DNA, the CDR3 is TGTGCCAGCAGCTTCGGGGGTAGCCACGAGCAGTACTTC.

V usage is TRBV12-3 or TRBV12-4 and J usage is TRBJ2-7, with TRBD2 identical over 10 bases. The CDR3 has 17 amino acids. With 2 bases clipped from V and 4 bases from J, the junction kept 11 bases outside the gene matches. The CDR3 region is CASSLRPSGGLIYEQYF. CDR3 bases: TGTGCCAGCAGTTTACGACCTAGCGGGGGCCTTATTTACGAGCAGTACTTC.

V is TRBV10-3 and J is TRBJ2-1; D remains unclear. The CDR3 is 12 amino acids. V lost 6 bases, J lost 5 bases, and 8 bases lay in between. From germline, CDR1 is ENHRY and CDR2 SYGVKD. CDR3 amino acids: CAISVIDNEQFF. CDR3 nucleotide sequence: TGTGCCATCAGCGTTATCGACAATGAGCAGTTCTTC.

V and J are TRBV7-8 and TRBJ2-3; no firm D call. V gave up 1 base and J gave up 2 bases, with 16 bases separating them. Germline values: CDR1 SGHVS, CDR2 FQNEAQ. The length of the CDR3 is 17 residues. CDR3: CASSLVTSTLYTDTQYF. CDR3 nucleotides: TGTGCCAGCAGCTTAGTTACGTCCACCTTATACACAGATACGCAGTATTTT.

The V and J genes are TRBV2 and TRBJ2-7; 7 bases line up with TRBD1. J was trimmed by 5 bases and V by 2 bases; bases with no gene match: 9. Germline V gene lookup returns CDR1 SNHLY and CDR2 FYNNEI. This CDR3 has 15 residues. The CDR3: CASSEWLDTGDEQYF. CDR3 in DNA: TGTGCCAGCAGTGAATGGTTGGACACAGGGGACGAGCAGTACTTC.

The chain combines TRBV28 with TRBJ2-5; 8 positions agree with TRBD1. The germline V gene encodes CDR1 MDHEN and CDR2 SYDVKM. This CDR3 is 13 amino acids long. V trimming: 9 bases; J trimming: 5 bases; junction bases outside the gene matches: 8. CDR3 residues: CASEQGVAETQYF. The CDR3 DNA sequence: TGTGCCAGTGAACAGGGGGTAGCGGAGACCCAGTACTTC. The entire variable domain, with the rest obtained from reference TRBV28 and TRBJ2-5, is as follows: DVKVTQSSRYLVKRTGEKVFLECVQDMDHENMFWYRQDPGLGLRLIYFSYDVKMKEKGDIPEGYSVSREKKERFSLILESASTNQTSMYLCASEQGVAETQYFGPGTRLLVL.

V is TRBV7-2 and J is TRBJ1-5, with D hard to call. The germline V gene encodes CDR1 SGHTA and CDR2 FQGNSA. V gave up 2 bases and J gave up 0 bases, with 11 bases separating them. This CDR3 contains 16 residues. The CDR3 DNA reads TGTGCCAGCAGCTTAAAGCCAAGATATAGCAATCAGCCCCAGCATTTT. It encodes CASSLKPRYSNQPQHF.

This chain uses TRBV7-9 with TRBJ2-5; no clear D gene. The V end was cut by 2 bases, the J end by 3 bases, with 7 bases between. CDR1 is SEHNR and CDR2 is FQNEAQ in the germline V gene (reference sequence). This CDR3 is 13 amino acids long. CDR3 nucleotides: TGTGCCAGCAGCTTATCCCCAGAAGAGACCCAGTACTTC. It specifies CASSLSPEETQYF. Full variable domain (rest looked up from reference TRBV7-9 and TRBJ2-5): DTGVSQNPRHKITKRGQNVTFRCDPISEHNRLYWYRQTLGQGPEFLTYFQNEAQLEKSRLLSDRFSAERPKGSFSTLEIQRTEQGDSAMYLCASSLSPEETQYFGPGTRLLVL.

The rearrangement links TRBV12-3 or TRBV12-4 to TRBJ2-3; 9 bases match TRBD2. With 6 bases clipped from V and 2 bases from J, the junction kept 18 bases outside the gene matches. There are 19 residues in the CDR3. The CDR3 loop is CASRSRPPRTSVTTDTQYF. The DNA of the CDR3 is TGTGCCAGCAGATCTCGGCCCCCCAGGACTAGCGTGACCACAGATACGCAGTATTTT.

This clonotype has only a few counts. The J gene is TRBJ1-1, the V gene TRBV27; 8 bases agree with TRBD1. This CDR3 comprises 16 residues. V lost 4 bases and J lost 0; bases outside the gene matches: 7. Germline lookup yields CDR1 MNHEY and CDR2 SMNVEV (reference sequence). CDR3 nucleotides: TGTGCCAGCAGTTCCCACAGGGGGAGAGTGAACACTGAAGCTTTCTTT. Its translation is CASSSHRGRVNTEAFF.

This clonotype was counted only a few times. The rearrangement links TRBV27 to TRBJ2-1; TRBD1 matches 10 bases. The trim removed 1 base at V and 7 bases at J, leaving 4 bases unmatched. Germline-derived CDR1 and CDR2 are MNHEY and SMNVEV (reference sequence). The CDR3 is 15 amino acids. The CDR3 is CASSLLGQGRNEQFF. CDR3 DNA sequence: TGTGCCAGCAGTTTATTGGGACAGGGGCGGAATGAGCAGTTCTTC.

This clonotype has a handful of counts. CDR3 protein: CSARPTARDRGQETQYF. In nucleotides, the CDR3 is TGCAGTGCTAGGCCTACCGCTAGGGACAGGGGGCAAGAGACCCAGTACTTC. This chain uses TRBV20-1 with TRBJ2-5; TRBD1 matches at 11 bases. This CDR3 contains 17 residues. The junction had 11 bases not matched to a gene; V was cut back by 3 bases and J by 2 bases. Germline V CDR1 and CDR2: DFQATT, SNEGSKA (reference sequence).

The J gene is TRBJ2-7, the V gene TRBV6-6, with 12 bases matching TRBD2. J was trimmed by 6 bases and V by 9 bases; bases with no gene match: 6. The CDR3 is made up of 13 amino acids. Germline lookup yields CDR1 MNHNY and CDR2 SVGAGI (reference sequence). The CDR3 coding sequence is TGTGCCAGTGGACTAGCGGGGCCCTGCGAGCAGTACTTC. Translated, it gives CASGLAGPCEQYF.

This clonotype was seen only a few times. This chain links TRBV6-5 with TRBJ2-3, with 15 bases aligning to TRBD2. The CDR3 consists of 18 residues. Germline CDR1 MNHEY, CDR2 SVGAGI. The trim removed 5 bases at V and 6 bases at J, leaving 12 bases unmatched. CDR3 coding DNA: TGTGCCAGCAGTAACCCTCCGGGACTAGCGGGGGGTAAGGATACGCAGTATTTT. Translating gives CASSNPPGLAGGKDTQYF.

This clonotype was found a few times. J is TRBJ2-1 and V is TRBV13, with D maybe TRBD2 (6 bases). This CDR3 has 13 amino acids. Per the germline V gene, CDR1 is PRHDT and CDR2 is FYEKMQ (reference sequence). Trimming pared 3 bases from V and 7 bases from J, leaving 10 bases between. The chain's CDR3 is CASSLEGWNEQFF. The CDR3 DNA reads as TGTGCCAGCAGCTTGGAGGGTTGGAATGAGCAGTTCTTC.